One TCR beta chain is described in this entry. The antigen is not known. V was shortened by 6 bases and J by 6 bases, with 15 bases between the two germline ends. CDR1 SGHRS and CDR2 YFSETQ come from the germline V gene. The CDR3 totals 14 residues. The sample is drawn from a study of T cell responses to AZD1222 COVID-19 vaccine. Whole-study findings and limits: There were repertoire samples only from the period after the peak T cell response. Seropositivity was recorded at baseline in only a handful of AZD1222 recipients.

TCRdb's table, derived via immunoSEQ multiplex PCR, lists solely in-frame clones and lacks some. The sample records about 42,000 clones, 88% being singletons. The specimen comprised peripheral blood, sampled 28 days after the second AZD1222 dose. The chain uses TRBV5-1 and TRBJ2-2, with D possibly matching TRBD2 (6 bases). The receptor's source is an adult who received the AZD1222 COVID-19 vaccine. CDR3 DNA: TGCGCCAGCACGGGGGACTGGAGCCCCGGGGAGCTGTTTTTT. Its translation is CASTGDWSPGELFF.